This T cell receptor beta chain emerged from a study of human T cells and chemical hapten exposure. Looking at the study overall: After 6 days, upper back 0.01% DPC patch tests were scored. A patient group, mainly female, showed alopecia areata, totalis or universalis. Study observations and caveats: The formation of large CDR3 similarity clusters by expanded TCRs significantly exceeded that of controls.

A single count supports this clonotype. The antigen is not known. CDR3 size: 13 residues. Per germline, CDR1 SQVTM and CDR2 ANQGSEA. Trimming cost V 6 bases and J 4 bases, with 15 bases left between them. For the library, individual cDNA molecules each received unique molecular identifiers. One entry per CDR3 protein results from TCRdb running MiXCR on the RACE reads. The data hold some 71,000 distinct CDR3 sequences, with over 9% observed a single time. This sample's time point: patch test 2, 6 weeks after DPC sensitization. The treatment: therapeutic diphenylcyclopropenone sensitization with weekly scalp DPC.

The sequencing here drew on whole blood, taken in connection with sensitization to the hapten diphenylcyclopropenone (DPC). This clonotype was obtained from a woman in her 50s with alopecia areata. Some clones in this sample may be carry-over from other donors' samples. The gene calls are TRBV29-1 and TRBJ1-2; possibly TRBD1 for D (5 bases). This chain's CDR3 is CSVLDEGSYGYTF. The CDR3 DNA sequence: TGCAGCGTCTTAGATGAGGGGAGCTATGGCTACACCTTC.